The present TCR beta chain was sequenced within a study of PD-L1 blockade in urothelial cancer. Across the study: Each blood sample yielded a median of 141,255 T cells.

Only in-frame clones appear in the TCRdb table, and some are missing; sequencing was by immunoSEQ multiplex PCR. The repertoire includes roughly 52,000 clones, 84% of them detected once, and approximately 1.5% sits in the top ten. Time point specified: pretreatment peripheral blood. Each patient contributed between 1 and 8 total time points of blood mononuclear cells, pretreatment and during treatment. Trimming pared 8 bases from V and 0 bases from J, leaving 23 bases between. The CDR3 runs 18 residues. In germline, CDR1 is LNHNV, CDR2 YYDKDF (reference sequence). The sequences come from PBMCs, collected around atezolizumab (anti-PD-L1) treatment. The chain couples TRBV15 to TRBJ2-4; D is perhaps TRBD2 (6 bases). The receptor was isolated from a man in his forties or fifties with urothelial cancer. CDR3 nucleotide sequence: TGTGCCACCTCCTCTTTTGTCAGCGGAGGGCTAGCCAAAAACATTCAGTACTTC. As protein: CATSSFVSGGLAKNIQYF. Drawing the rest from reference TRBV15 and TRBJ2-4, the complete variable domain is DAMVIQNPRYQVTQFGKPVTLSCSQTLNHNVMYWYQQKSSQAPKLLFHYYDKDFNNEADTPDNFQSRRPNTSFCFLDIRSPGLGDTAMYLCATSSFVSGGLAKNIQYFGAGTRLSVL.